The rows below give T cell receptor beta chains drawn from one sample of a study of cytotoxic CD8 clonotypes in ibrutinib-treated CLL. Assay used: immunoSEQ multiplex PCR; TCRdb lists only in-frame clones, some missing. The sample yields 70,000 to 80,000 clones, 83% seen once. Here the sequenced sample was PBMCs, taken after 24 months of ibrutinib treatment. The receptors stem from a human donor with chronic lymphocytic leukemia. Both conserved end residues are part of each CDR3. The D gene is left open where the match is weak. Clone size appears in some rows only: once, few, many, or a class for an expanded clone.

size | J | V | D | DNA | CDR3
- | TRBJ1-4 | TRBV6-4 | - | TGTGCCAGCAGTGTTCAGGGGCCTAATGAAAAACTGTTTTTT | CASSVQGPNEKLFF
- | TRBJ2-7 | TRBV11-1 | TRBD2 | TGTGCCAGCAGCTCACCCCCTGGGACTACTCTCTACGAGCAGTACTTC | CASSSPPGTTLYEQYF
- | TRBJ2-3 | TRBV7-3 | TRBD2 | TGTGCCAGCAGCTTAACCGGGACTAGCGGGAGAACAGATACGCAGTATTTT | CASSLTGTSGRTDTQYF
- | TRBJ2-5 | TRBV5-4 | - | TGTGCCAGCAGTTACCCGGGACACAACCAAGAGACCCAGTACTTC | CASSYPGHNQETQYF
- | TRBJ2-7 | TRBV19 | TRBD1 | TGTGCCAGTAGTATATCGGGATTACAGGGGTACGAGCAGTACTTC | CASSISGLQGYEQYF
- | TRBJ2-5 | TRBV6-6 | - | TGTGCCAGCAGTTACTCCCCGGTTGGTCCAGAGACCCAGTACTTC | CASSYSPVGPETQYF
- | TRBJ2-7 | TRBV28 | TRBD2 | TGTGCCAGCAGTTTAATAGGCGCGGGAGCGGTTGGCGAGCAGTACTTC | CASSLIGAGAVGEQYF
- | TRBJ2-5 | TRBV25-1 | TRBD1 | TGTGCCAGCGGGCGAGCAGGGGGTGCAGAGACCCAGTACTTC | CASGRAGGAETQYF
few | TRBJ2-2 | TRBV11-2 | TRBD1 | TGTGCCAGCAGCTCCACCGACCCGACAGGGGGGGGCACCGGGGAGCTGTTTTTT | CASSSTDPTGGGTGELFF
- | TRBJ2-1 | TRBV4-3 | TRBD2 | TGCGCCAGCAGCCGCGGACTAGCGGGTACAGACTCCTACAATGAGCAGTTCTTC | CASSRGLAGTDSYNEQFF
- | TRBJ2-2 | TRBV12-1 | - | TGTGCCAGCAGCTCCGGGACTACGAACACCGGGGAGCTGTTTTTT | CASSSGTTNTGELFF
- | TRBJ2-5 | TRBV13 | TRBD1 | TGTGCCAGCAGCTCGAAAAGGACAGGCTACCAAGAGACCCAGTACTTC | CASSSKRTGYQETQYF
- | TRBJ2-1 | TRBV20-1 | - | TGCAGTGCCCGTCGGGGGCAGTTCTTC | CSARRGQFF
once | TRBJ1-2 | TRBV4-2 | TRBD1 | TGTGCCAGCAGCCAAGATCAGACAGGGGGGGATGGCTACACCTTC | CASSQDQTGGDGYTF
- | TRBJ2-3 | TRBV7-9 | - | TGTGCCAGCAGCTTAGGGGATGCGGGCAGCAGCACAGATACGCAGTATTTT | CASSLGDAGSSTDTQYF
few | TRBJ2-1 | TRBV11-3 | - | TGTGCCAGCAGCTTAATAGGTCAGGGAGGCAGCGATGAGCAGTTCTTC | CASSLIGQGGSDEQFF
- | TRBJ2-7 | TRBV7-3 | TRBD1 | TGTGCCAGCAGCCCTCAACCACCGGGACAGGGCGGCGAGCAGTACTTC | CASSPQPPGQGGEQYF
- | TRBJ1-2 | TRBV5-1 | - | TGCGCCAGCAGCCCGACAGTGGCTCCTAACTATGGCTACACCTTC | CASSPTVAPNYGYTF
few | TRBJ2-3 | TRBV6-1 | - | TGTGCCAGCAGTGAAGTGGCCCGCACAGATACGCAGTATTTT | CASSEVARTDTQYF
- | TRBJ2-3 | TRBV5-1 | TRBD1 | TGCGCCAGCAGCCAGGGACAGGGGATGGACACAGATACGCAGTATTTT | CASSQGQGMDTDTQYF
- | TRBJ2-5 | TRBV30 | TRBD2 | TGTGCCTGGAGTGTTGGGGGGGGACTAGCGGGACCCGAGACCCAGTACTTC | CAWSVGGGLAGPETQYF
- | TRBJ2-2 | TRBV27 | TRBD1 | TGTGCCAGCAGTTTATCAAGGGGGCATGCCGGGGAGCTGTTTTTT | CASSLSRGHAGELFF
- | TRBJ2-3 | TRBV11-2 | - | TGTGCCAGCAGCTTAATTGCGGGATACACAGATACGCAGTATTTT | CASSLIAGYTDTQYF
- | TRBJ2-3 | TRBV2 | TRBD2 | TGTGCCAGCAGGACAGCGGGAGCGAGCGCAGATACGCAGTATTTT | CASRTAGASADTQYF
once | TRBJ1-1 | TRBV7-9 | - | TGTGCCAGCAGCTCCGGGGAGGGGCTGAACACTGAAGCTTTCTTT | CASSSGEGLNTEAFF
- | TRBJ2-1 | TRBV9 | - | TGTGCCAGCAGCCTAGGAGGCGGTAATGAGCAGTTCTTC | CASSLGGGNEQFF
- | TRBJ2-3 | TRBV7-3 | - | TGTGCCAGCAGCTCCCGCGGGTTCACAGATACGCAGTATTTT | CASSSRGFTDTQYF
- | TRBJ1-2 | TRBV28 | TRBD1 | TGTGCCAGCAGCACGCCGGGACAGGGGGCAAGAGGCTACACCTTC | CASSTPGQGARGYTF
- | TRBJ1-1 | TRBV7-3 | TRBD1 | TGTGCCAGCAACTCTACCGGGACAGGGGTCTCCACTGAAGCTTTCTTT | CASNSTGTGVSTEAFF
- | TRBJ1-5 | TRBV28 | - | TGTGCCAGCAGTTTGGCAGCAAGCAATCAGCCCCAGCATTTT | CASSLAASNQPQHF